These 10 T cell receptor beta chains were sequenced from one sample in a study of shared clonotypes between healthy human individuals. Assay used: immunoSEQ multiplex PCR; TCRdb lists only in-frame clones, some missing. The table has approximately 1.9 million clones, roughly 95% seen once. The naive CD8 population came from CD45RO-negative cells selected for CCR7, without terminally differentiated effector memory CD45RA+ cells. The specimen was naive CD8+ T cells from PBMCs. These receptor sequences come from a man between 18 and 35 years old in good health. Some clones in this sample may be carry-over from other donors' samples.

Note on this clone: Other DNA sequences within the sample encode an identical CDR3. V is TRBV5-1 and J is TRBJ2-3; D unclear. This CDR3 has 15 amino acids. Trimming removed 0 bases from V and 0 bases from J, with 8 bases in between. Germline V gives CDR1 SGHRS, CDR2 YFSETQ. The DNA for the CDR3 is TGCGCCAGCAGCTTGGCATCAGGAAGCACAGATACGCAGTATTTT. It yields the protein CASSLASGSTDTQYF.

This chain uses TRBV4-1 with TRBJ2-5; 8 nucleotides agree with TRBD2. Germline CDR1 MGHRA, CDR2 YSYEKL. J lost 4 bases, V lost 1 base, and 5 bases had no gene match. The CDR3 has 15 amino acids. The CDR3, as DNA: TGCGCCAGCAGCCAAGGGAGGACTAGCTCAGAGACCCAGTACTTC. Amino acid sequence: CASSQGRTSSETQYF.

The chain employs TRBV7-6 and TRBJ1-2; no clear D. The V end lost 2 bases, the J end lost 7 bases, and 11 bases lay between the germline ends. This CDR3 has 13 amino acids. The germline gives CDR1 SGHVS, CDR2 FNYEAQ. In DNA form, the CDR3 reads TGTGCCAGCAGCTTACGGAACCTCGGTGGCTACACCTTC. Its protein is CASSLRNLGGYTF.

V and J are TRBV7-3 and TRBJ2-1; 13 bases fit TRBD2. V shed 8 bases and J 8 bases; nucleotides not matched to a gene: 9. Germline V gene sequence: CDR1 SGHTA, CDR2 FQGTGA. The CDR3 contains 15 residues. CDR3 loop: CASSAGTSGTDEQFF. The DNA of the CDR3 is TGTGCCAGCTCCGCCGGGACTAGCGGGACCGATGAGCAGTTCTTC.

Remarks on this clone: The same CDR3 also results from other DNA sequences found in this sample. The J gene is TRBJ1-5, the V gene TRBV9, with D possibly being TRBD1 (5 bases). Germline CDR1 reads SGDLS; CDR2 reads YYNGEE. There are 13 residues in the CDR3. V was clipped by 0 bases and J by 7 bases, with 8 bases between them. The CDR3 DNA reads as TGTGCCAGCAGCGTAGAGCAGGGACAGCCCCAGCATTTT. Its translation is CASSVEQGQPQHF.

In its sample, this clone was seen a few times. Other nucleotide sequences in the sample specify the same CDR3. The chain is built from TRBV7-9 and TRBJ2-7; D ambiguous. V lost 2 bases and J lost 6, with 5 bases in between. CDR3 length: 11 residues. Looked up from germline, CDR1 is SEHNR and CDR2 is FQNEAQ (reference sequence). This CDR3 reads CASSLIGEQYF. The CDR3 nucleotides are TGTGCCAGCAGCTTAATTGGCGAGCAGTACTTC.

With respect to this clone: This sample also contains other DNA sequences that code for the same CDR3. The chain recombines TRBV15 with TRBJ2-5; D is possibly TRBD1 or TRBD2 (5 bases each). The CDR3 is 13 amino acids. Germline lookup yields CDR1 LNHNV and CDR2 YYDKDF (reference sequence). V dropped 5 bases and J dropped 1 base, with 8 bases sitting between them. This CDR3 reads CATSGGLQETQYF. As DNA, the CDR3 is TGTGCCACCAGCGGGGGTCTCCAAGAGACCCAGTACTTC.

This sequence joins TRBV4-1 and TRBJ1-5; D perhaps matches TRBD1 (5 bases). Germline V gene lookup returns CDR1 MGHRA and CDR2 YSYEKL. The CDR3 is 15 residues long. V was cut by 9 bases and J by 0 bases, with 15 bases left in between. CDR3 residues: CASRQGLNSNQPQHF. In DNA, the CDR3 is TGCGCCAGTCGGCAGGGACTAAATAGCAATCAGCCCCAGCATTTT.

The V call is TRBV5-4, the J call TRBJ1-1, with D possibly TRBD1 on 6 matching bases. CDR3 length: 15 residues. CDR1 is SGHNT and CDR2 is YYREEE in the germline V gene (reference sequence). The V end was cut by 2 bases, the J end by 5 bases, with 16 bases between. The CDR3 protein is CASSFFPQGMTEAFF. Here the CDR3 DNA reads TGTGCCAGCAGCTTTTTCCCGCAGGGGATGACTGAAGCTTTCTTT.

J is TRBJ2-7 and V is TRBV28; TRBD2 might be the D (5 bases). The CDR3 spans 12 residues. Germline-derived CDR1 and CDR2 are MDHEN and SYDVKM. The germline V and J ends were trimmed by 3 bases and 7 bases, with 10 bases remaining between them. CDR3 amino acids: CASSFPQREQYF. The CDR3 coding sequence is TGTGCCAGCAGTTTCCCCCAGCGGGAGCAGTACTTC.